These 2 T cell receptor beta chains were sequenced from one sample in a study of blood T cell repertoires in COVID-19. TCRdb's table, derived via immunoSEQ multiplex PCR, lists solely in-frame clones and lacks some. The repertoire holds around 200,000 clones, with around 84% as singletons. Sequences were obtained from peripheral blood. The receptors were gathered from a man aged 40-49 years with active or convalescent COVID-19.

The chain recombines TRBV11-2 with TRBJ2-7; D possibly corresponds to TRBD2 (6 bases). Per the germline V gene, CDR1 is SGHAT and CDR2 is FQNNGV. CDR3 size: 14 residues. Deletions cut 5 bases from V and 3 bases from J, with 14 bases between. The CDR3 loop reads CASSLGGSDYEQYF. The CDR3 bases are TGTGCCAGCAGCCTTGGAGGGAGCGACTACGAGCAGTACTTC.

CDR3: CASLSGLGYEQYF. In nucleotides, the CDR3 is TGTGCCAGCCTCTCGGGACTAGGGTACGAGCAGTACTTC. The J gene is TRBJ2-7, the V gene TRBV6-5; 8 bases match TRBD2. Germline V lookup: CDR1 MNHEY, CDR2 SVGAGI. V lost 8 bases to trimming and J lost 4 bases; unmatched junction nucleotides: 7. This CDR3 has 13 amino acids.